This T cell receptor (beta chain) is from a study of shared T cell receptors in the human thymus. Generated by immunoSEQ multiplex PCR, the TCRdb table keeps only in-frame clones and is missing some. The sample yields 700,000 or so clones, approximately 83% seen once. CDR3 length: 14 amino acids. In germline, CDR1 is SGHTS, CDR2 YDEGEE. Trimming left V 0 bases short and J 5 bases short, with 9 bases between. These data also featured in a second study, about human thymus T cells. As reported in that work: Thymus tissue was removed during corrective cardiac surgery.

This receptor was identified in a girl in the first two years of life with a congenital heart defect. J is TRBJ1-3 and V is TRBV5-8; no definite D call. The specimen sequenced was thymocytes. CDR3 nucleotides: TGTGCCAGCAGCTTGGTTGGCAGGAGAAACACCATATATTTT. This encodes CASSLVGRRNTIYF.